This paragraph covers one TCR beta chain sequence. This sample stems from a study of blood T cell repertoires in COVID-19. Study in general: Sites in the United States, Italy and Spain provided acute and convalescent COVID-19 samples. T cells, B-cell-depleted T cells, or PBMCs provided the cDNA or gDNA that served as material.

The protocol was immunoSEQ multiplex PCR, while the TCRdb copy is restricted to in-frame clones and leaves out a portion. Of 120,000 or so clones listed, approximately 68% are singletons. Germline lookup yields CDR1 SGHNT and CDR2 YYREEE (reference sequence). V was trimmed by 0 bases and J by 0 bases, leaving 8 bases between them. This CDR3 is 15 amino acids long. The chain joins TRBV5-4 to TRBJ2-3; D is possibly TRBD2 (6 bases). The material sequenced was peripheral blood. This clonotype was obtained from a woman between 65 and 79 years old with acute or convalescent COVID-19. CDR3 sequence reads: CASSLGGISTDTQYF. The DNA for the CDR3 is TGTGCCAGCAGCTTGGGCGGGATTAGCACAGATACGCAGTATTTT.